This T cell receptor beta chain was sequenced during a study of blood T cell repertoires in COVID-19 (dated by TCRdb to 2020 to 2022). Study-wide context: Samples from collaborators originated in the United States, Italy and Spain and spanned both the acute and convalescent phases of COVID-19. The dataset comprised deeply sampled blood TCRbeta repertoires from subjects exposed to, actively infected with, or recovered from COVID-19. Samples were obtained from the ongoing ImmuneRACE study (first 160 participants) and from approximately 1,200 subjects provided by 6 global collaborators. The repertoires were released in a freely available public database meant as a resource for research on the immune response to SARS-CoV-2. Where available, HLA class I and class II types were taken from metadata supplied by the sample provider and were not determined by assay-based typing. The prospective study material was composed of cDNA or gDNA derived from T cells, B-cell-depleted T cells, or PBMCs. Sample metadata almost always included a de-identified subject ID, COVID-19 status, age in years and sex. On the study overall, not on this receptor specifically: The amount of clinical and demographic metadata varied by source and participant and was provided uncurated.

One collaborating source in Seattle enrolled patients during active infection and followed them longitudinally through the course of disease. The collaborating institutions used their own protocols to collect whole blood in K2EDTA tubes. For TCRbeta analysis, collaborators shipped samples in one of three forms: frozen whole blood, isolated PBMCs, or DNA extracted from either of those sample types. The immunoSEQ Assay, a bias-controlled multiplex PCR, was used to amplify TCRbeta CDR3 regions from genomic DNA. The original pipeline was this. Within the assay, amplification of reference gene primers was used to estimate how many nucleated cells each sample contained. To quantify the absolute abundance of each unique TCRbeta CDR3 rearrangement, sequence reads were collapsed and filtered. Productive Simpson clonality was computed per sample as the square root of Simpson's diversity index over productive rearrangements. Held by TCRdb, this immuneACCESS table contains in-frame sequences only and omits some clones. Under half of the omission traces to an unresolved V gene where checked; the cause of the rest is unknown. V and J calls and clone size are given by that table; D and trimming were obtained from the DNA. This sample is represented by roughly 290,000 clones; approximately 85% of them were singletons. 0.75% to 0.95% of the sample belongs to the ten largest clones.

The germline V gene sets CDR1 to SNHLY and CDR2 to FYNNEI. At the junction V is shortened by 5 bases and J by 4 bases, with 17 bases in between. The CDR3 runs 15 amino acids, cysteine and phenylalanine included. The sequence is cut down to CDR3 DNA, 45 bases in frame from base 1. Note on this clone: The antigen it binds to is not known. No much larger clone exists at a distance of one base, and base qualities are not known.

What was sequenced was peripheral blood. The chain employs TRBV2 and TRBJ1-2, with no confidently assigned D gene. The sequence derives from a human donor with COVID-19, enrolled during active disease. The donor label of this sample is uncertain. The bases are TGTGCCAGCAGTACCCAAGGCGGATCGGGCTATGGCTACACCTTC. It is translated as CASSTQGGSGYGYTF.